This entry lists 26 T cell receptor beta chains sequenced from one sample in a study of T cell repertoires in ileal Crohn's disease. The repertoire was sequenced with immunoSEQ multiplex PCR; TCRdb's copy has only in-frame clones and lacks some. The sample contains about 14,000 clones, approximately 63% of which appear only once. The material sequenced was ileal tissue. All receptors derive from an adult with Crohn's disease.

This clone was detected a few times. This chain joins TRBV7-2 and TRBJ2-7; no clear D. Germline assignment: CDR1 SGHTA and CDR2 FQGNSA. The ends were cut back, 3 bases at V and 2 bases at J, with 17 bases in the middle. CDR3 length: 16 amino acids. The CDR3 DNA sequence: TGTGCCAGCAGCTTCCCGCCGGCAGGAAAAACCTACGAGCAGTACTTC. Its protein is CASSFPPAGKTYEQYF.

This chain joins TRBV6-5 and TRBJ2-5; 13 bases are shared with TRBD2. The ends lost 4 bases at V and 5 bases at J; junction bases unmatched: 4. The CDR3 runs to 15 residues. Per the germline V gene, CDR1 is MNHEY and CDR2 is SVGAGI. The CDR3 DNA sequence: TGTGCCAGCAGTTTACGGACTAGCGGGGGTGAGACCCAGTACTTC. Translated: CASSLRTSGGETQYF.

The chain has TRBV5-4 and TRBJ1-1; no firm D call. Germline-derived CDR1 and CDR2 are SGHNT and YYREEE (reference sequence). The CDR3 has 12 amino acids. Trimming took off 0 bases at V and 3 bases at J, with 3 bases between the two ends. The CDR3 sequence: CASSLADTEAFF. In nucleotides, the CDR3 is TGTGCCAGCAGCTTGGCGGACACTGAAGCTTTCTTT.

This chain connects TRBV25-1 to TRBJ2-3; tentative D call: TRBD1 (5 bases). This CDR3 has 16 amino acids. The germline V and J ends were trimmed by 3 bases and 0 bases, with 13 bases remaining between them. The germline CDR1 and CDR2 sequences are MGHDK and SYGVNS. The DNA for the CDR3 is TGTGCCAGCAGTGAGCCCAGGGATGGAAGCACAGATACGCAGTATTTT. Its translation is CASSEPRDGSTDTQYF.

The genes are TRBV29-1 and TRBJ2-5; 10 nucleotides line up with TRBD2. Losses at the gene ends were 2 bases for V and 5 bases for J; bases not matched to a gene: 5. Germline lookup yields CDR1 SQVTM and CDR2 ANQGSEA. CDR3 length: 14 amino acids. The CDR3 nucleotides read TGCAGCGTTGAACTAGCGGGGGCTTCGGAGACCCAGTACTTC. Translating it yields CSVELAGASETQYF.

The chain combines TRBV27 with TRBJ1-5, with 7 nucleotides matching TRBD1. Germline CDR1 is MNHEY and CDR2 is SMNVEV (reference sequence). The length of the CDR3 is 14 residues. Losses at the gene ends were 5 bases for V and 4 bases for J; bases not matched to a gene: 5. Written as DNA, the CDR3 is TGTGCCAGCAGTGAGGGACAGAGAAATCAGCCCCAGCATTTT. Its translation is CASSEGQRNQPQHF.

The rearrangement links TRBV15 to TRBJ1-1, with TRBD1 matching over 8 bases. In germline, CDR1 is LNHNV, CDR2 YYDKDF (reference sequence). V shed 4 bases, J shed 4 bases, and the junction held 8 bases outside the gene matches. This CDR3 region has 15 residues. Written as DNA, the CDR3 is TGTGCCACCAGCACCCCAGGGGGCCGCGTCACTGAAGCTTTCTTT. This codes for CATSTPGGRVTEAFF.

This clone was observed a handful of times. The V and J genes are TRBV5-6 and TRBJ1-2, with D possibly matching TRBD1 (6 bases). CDR1 SGHDT and CDR2 YYEEEE come from the germline V gene. CDR3 length: 15 residues. V was pared by 7 bases and J by 3 bases, with 19 bases between. In DNA form, the CDR3 reads TGTGCCAGCGTAAGGGGGACAAGGGGTGACTATGGCTACACCTTC. Its translation is CASVRGTRGDYGYTF.

This chain links TRBV27 with TRBJ1-5; D unresolved. V was trimmed by 3 bases and J by 6 bases, leaving 6 bases between them. The CDR3 contains 12 residues. The germline CDR1 and CDR2 sequences are MNHEY and SMNVEV (reference sequence). The CDR3 sequence: CASSFFGQPQHF. The DNA for the CDR3 is TGTGCCAGCAGTTTTTTTGGTCAGCCCCAGCATTTT.

In this sample, this clone turned up a few times. V is TRBV5-1 and J is TRBJ2-2; 9 bases are a match to TRBD2. With V trimmed by 6 bases and J by 4 bases, 4 bases remained unmatched. CDR3 length: 14 residues. Germline-derived CDR1 and CDR2 are SGHRS and YFSETQ. The CDR3 here is CASTISGGTGELFF. DNA for the CDR3: TGCGCCAGCACTATTAGCGGGGGCACCGGGGAGCTGTTTTTT.

V and J are TRBV5-1 and TRBJ2-3, with D tentatively TRBD2 (5 bases). CDR3 size: 14 residues. CDR1 and CDR2 (germline): SGHRS, YFSETQ. V was trimmed by 3 bases and J by 4 bases, leaving 12 bases between them. The CDR3 protein is CASSSGLLPDTQYF. The DNA of the CDR3 is TGCGCCAGCAGCTCCGGACTTCTCCCAGATACGCAGTATTTT.

The chain joins TRBV19 to TRBJ2-3, with 10 positions matching TRBD2. The ends lost 5 bases at V and 5 bases at J; junction bases unmatched: 19. The CDR3 is made up of 19 amino acids. Germline values: CDR1 LNHDA, CDR2 SQIVND (reference sequence). CDR3 amino acids: CASSQDRPGLAISVDTQYF. CDR3 sequence (DNA): TGTGCCAGTAGTCAAGACAGACCGGGACTAGCGATTTCCGTAGATACGCAGTATTTT.

This clone was recorded once. The CDR3 DNA follows: TGTGCCAGCAGCTTAACCGGGGGCGCCTGGAATGAGCAGTTCTTC. Protein product: CASSLTGGAWNEQFF. The genes are TRBV7-3 and TRBJ2-1; perhaps D is TRBD1 or TRBD2 (6 bases each). CDR3 length equals 15 residues. V gave up 0 bases and J gave up 7 bases, with 13 bases separating them. Germline V gene data show CDR1 as SGHTA and CDR2 as FQGTGA.

The table lists this clone with a few counts. This rearrangement joins TRBV19 to TRBJ1-2, with 7 positions matching TRBD1. The J segment lost 4 bases and the V segment lost 3 bases, leaving 8 bases of the junction unmatched. The CDR3 length is 15 residues. CDR1 and CDR2 from the germline V gene are LNHDA and SQIVND (reference sequence). The CDR3: CASSIKRTGRYGYTF. Here the CDR3 DNA reads TGTGCCAGTAGTATTAAAAGGACAGGCCGCTATGGCTACACCTTC.

This clone was recorded a few times. The chain links TRBV30 to TRBJ2-1; unclear D gene. Germline values: CDR1 GTSNPN, CDR2 SVGIG (reference sequence). V gave up 3 bases and J gave up 8 bases, with 14 bases separating them. This CDR3 region has 13 residues. The CDR3 spells CAWSPAHGYEQFF. CDR3 bases: TGTGCCTGGAGCCCCGCCCACGGGTATGAGCAGTTCTTC. Full variable domain (outside the CDR3, taken from reference TRBV30 and TRBJ2-1): SQTIHQWPATLVQPVGSPLSLECTVEGTSNPNLYWYRQAAGRGLQLLFYSVGIGQISSEVPQNLSASRPQDRQFILSSKKLLLSDSGFYLCAWSPAHGYEQFFGPGTRLTVL.

CDR3 loop: CATHGGGQSPLHF. CDR3 nucleotide sequence: TGTGCCACACACGGGGGAGGACAGTCACCCCTCCACTTT. The chain uses TRBV27 and TRBJ1-6; D possibly corresponds to TRBD1 (6 bases). The CDR3 consists of 13 residues. The V and J ends lost 10 bases and 10 bases respectively, with 17 bases between them. The V gene's germline CDR1 is MNHEY and CDR2 SMNVEV (reference sequence).

CDR3 in amino acids: CASSFARSSYEQYF. In nucleotides, the CDR3 is TGTGCCAGCAGCTTCGCAAGGAGCTCCTACGAGCAGTACTTC. The rearrangement uses TRBV11-2 and TRBJ2-7; D gene uncertain. The V gene's germline CDR1 is SGHAT and CDR2 FQNNGV. V was clipped by 3 bases and J by 0 bases, with 9 bases between them. The length of the CDR3 is 14 residues.

This chain links TRBV7-9 with TRBJ1-3; D not resolved. Germline V gene data show CDR1 as SEHNR and CDR2 as FQNEAQ (reference sequence). This CDR3 is built from 16 residues. Trimming shortened V by 2 bases and J by 0 bases, and 11 bases separated the two germline ends. The CDR3 protein is CASSLQGGSSGNTIYF. The DNA of the CDR3 is TGTGCCAGCAGCTTACAAGGCGGAAGCTCTGGAAACACCATATATTTT. The full variable domain, with the rest looked up from reference TRBV7-9 and TRBJ1-3, is DTGVSQNPRHKITKRGQNVTFRCDPISEHNRLYWYRQTLGQGPEFLTYFQNEAQLEKSRLLSDRFSAERPKGSFSTLEIQRTEQGDSAMYLCASSLQGGSSGNTIYFGEGSWLTVV.

This clone appeared a few times. V gene TRBV7-3 combines with J gene TRBJ2-1; 9 bases are shared with TRBD1. The CDR3 totals 13 residues. The V gene end was trimmed by 5 bases and the J gene end by 7 bases; junction bases not matched to a gene: 3. The V gene's germline CDR1 is SGHTA and CDR2 FQGTGA. CDR3 amino acids: CASSAQGANEQFF. The DNA of the CDR3 is TGTGCCAGCAGCGCACAGGGGGCGAATGAGCAGTTCTTC.

This chain joins TRBV27 and TRBJ2-1, with D possibly TRBD1 on 5 matching bases. Trimming left V 2 bases short and J 8 bases short, with 13 bases between. From germline, CDR1 is MNHEY and CDR2 SMNVEV (reference sequence). The CDR3 extends over 14 amino acids. Here the CDR3 DNA reads TGTGCCAGCAGTTTAAGGGGTTATCTCCATGAGCAGTTCTTC. Its translation is CASSLRGYLHEQFF.

The V and J genes are TRBV30 and TRBJ2-7; a weak D match, TRBD1 (5 bases). Looked up from germline, CDR1 is GTSNPN and CDR2 is SVGIG (reference sequence). This CDR3 contains 12 residues. The V gene lost 2 bases and the J gene lost 4 bases, with 9 bases spanning the gap. The CDR3 region has the DNA TGTGCCTGGAGTAAGACAGCGTACGAGCAGTACTTC. This sequence encodes CAWSKTAYEQYF.

The chain carries TRBV27 and TRBJ1-2; tentative D call: TRBD1 (5 bases). V lost 8 bases, J lost 0 bases, and 13 bases lay in between. CDR3 length: 14 residues. Per germline, CDR1 MNHEY and CDR2 SMNVEV (reference sequence). CDR3 coding DNA: TGTGCCAGCTCCCCCCGGGGGGCTAACTATGGCTACACCTTC. It is translated as CASSPRGANYGYTF.

This clone was found a few times. J is TRBJ1-6 and V is TRBV5-1, with 7 bases matching TRBD1. The CDR3 covers 15 residues. In germline, CDR1 is SGHRS, CDR2 YFSETQ. Trimming took 2 bases from V and 6 from J; bases not matched to a gene: 5. As DNA, the CDR3 is TGCGCCAGCAGCTTAATGACAGGGCTTAATTCACCCCTCCACTTT. This encodes CASSLMTGLNSPLHF. The variable domain in full, completed from reference TRBV5-1 and TRBJ1-6, reads KAGVTQTPRYLIKTRGQQVTLSCSPISGHRSVSWYQQTPGQGLQFLFEYFSETQRNKGNFPGRFSGRQFSNSRSEMNVSTLELGDSALYLCASSLMTGLNSPLHFGNGTRLTVT.

The V call is TRBV7-3, the J call TRBJ2-1; a possible D gene is TRBD1 (6 bases). This CDR3 contains 15 residues. V shed 5 bases and J shed 4 bases, with 15 bases lying between them. In germline, CDR1 is SGHTA, CDR2 FQGTGA. DNA for the CDR3: TGTGCCAGCAGCAATCCGGGACAAAAATACAATGAGCAGTTCTTC. The encoded protein is CASSNPGQKYNEQFF.

The chain combines TRBV6-4 with TRBJ1-6; 9 bases line up with TRBD1. The trim removed 5 bases at V and 6 bases at J, leaving 5 bases unmatched. Looked up from germline, CDR1 is MRHNA and CDR2 is SNTAGT. The CDR3 runs to 15 residues. The CDR3 reads CASSLTGGSNSPLHF. CDR3 DNA: TGTGCCAGCAGTCTGACAGGGGGAAGTAATTCACCCCTCCACTTT.

This chain joins TRBV6-1 and TRBJ2-3, with a possible D match to TRBD1 (6 bases). Trimming stripped 3 bases from V and 0 bases from J, with 10 bases between. CDR3 length: 15 residues. Looked up from germline, CDR1 is MNHNS and CDR2 is SASEGT. Here the CDR3 DNA reads TGTGCCAGCAGTGATCGGACAGCTAGCACAGATACGCAGTATTTT. Its translation is CASSDRTASTDTQYF.